These 27 T cell receptor beta chains originate from one sample sequenced in a study of control samples from healthy donors and cancer patients. Method: immunoSEQ multiplex PCR; TCRdb's copy keeps in-frame clones and lacks some. The table shows 90,000 or so clones, with about 85% occurring only once. The sample consisted of blood. These receptors all come from a man aged 25-45 years in good health.

This clone was detected once. J is TRBJ1-5 and V is TRBV28; D is perhaps TRBD1 (6 bases). CDR1 and CDR2 from the germline V gene are MDHEN and SYDVKM. This CDR3 spans 16 amino acids. Between the trimmed V and J ends, which lost 5 bases and 2 bases, there was a span of 16 bases. DNA for the CDR3: TGTGCCAGCAGTGGGGAGGGCCGGACAGGCAATCAGCCCCAGCATTTT. This encodes CASSGEGRTGNQPQHF.

The chain employs TRBV7-9 and TRBJ2-7; a possible D gene is TRBD1 (6 bases). Trimming took off 3 bases at V and 2 bases at J, with 14 bases between the two ends. From germline, CDR1 is SEHNR and CDR2 FQNEAQ (reference sequence). This CDR3 has 15 amino acids. This chain's CDR3 is CASSFRVQGPYEQYF. The CDR3 DNA follows: TGTGCCAGCAGCTTTAGGGTACAGGGCCCCTACGAGCAGTACTTC. Full variable domain (rest looked up from reference TRBV7-9 and TRBJ2-7): DTGVSQNPRHKITKRGQNVTFRCDPISEHNRLYWYRQTLGQGPEFLTYFQNEAQLEKSRLLSDRFSAERPKGSFSTLEIQRTEQGDSAMYLCASSFRVQGPYEQYFGPGTRLTVT.

As to this clone: The same CDR3 also results from other DNA sequences found in this sample. The V and J genes are TRBV12-3 or TRBV12-4 and TRBJ1-4, with a possible D match to TRBD1 (5 bases). The germline V and J ends were trimmed by 3 bases and 8 bases, with 7 bases remaining between them. The CDR3 sequence is 12 residues long. CDR3 protein: CASSLGGEKLFF. CDR3 nucleotide sequence: TGTGCCAGCAGTTTGGGGGGGGAAAAACTGTTTTTT.

The chain is built from TRBV13 and TRBJ2-3; D unclear. The CDR3 runs to 14 residues. Germline CDR1 reads PRHDT; CDR2 reads FYEKMQ (reference sequence). Trimming stripped 5 bases from V and 5 bases from J, with 14 bases between. The CDR3 nucleotides read TGTGCCAGCAGCAACAATGGGGTGGGAGATACGCAGTATTTT. This encodes CASSNNGVGDTQYF.

The chain is built from TRBV12-3 or TRBV12-4 and TRBJ1-4; D is perhaps TRBD1 (6 bases). V was cut by 6 bases and J by 10 bases, with 15 bases left in between. The CDR3 runs 13 residues. CDR3 region: CASRPNPGVKLFF. CDR3 sequence (DNA): TGTGCCAGCAGACCAAATCCAGGGGTAAAACTGTTTTTT.

This clone appeared a single time. The chain couples TRBV11-3 to TRBJ2-5; the D gene is possibly TRBD2 (5 bases). Deletions cut 1 base from V and 1 base from J, with 7 bases between. Germline CDR1 reads SGHNT; CDR2 reads YENEEA. This CDR3 comprises 14 residues. The CDR3 protein is CASSLGAGQETQYF. In DNA, the CDR3 is TGTGCCAGCAGCTTAGGGGCGGGCCAAGAGACCCAGTACTTC. The full variable domain, rest sourced from reference TRBV11-3 and TRBJ2-5, is EAGVVQSPRYKIIEKKQPVAFWCNPISGHNTLYWYLQNLGQGPELLIRYENEEAVDDSQLPKDRFSAERLKGVDSTLKIQPAELGDSAVYLCASSLGAGQETQYFGPGTRLLVL.

The V and J genes are TRBV6-5 and TRBJ1-4, with D possibly TRBD1 on 5 matching bases. CDR3 length: 14 residues. The ends were cut back, 5 bases at V and 6 bases at J, with 13 bases in the middle. Looked up from germline, CDR1 is MNHEY and CDR2 is SVGAGI. CDR3 coding DNA: TGTGCCAGCAGTCTCTCAGGGAGGGATGAAAAACTGTTTTTT. Encoded protein: CASSLSGRDEKLFF.

The V call is TRBV7-3, the J call TRBJ2-3, with a possible D match to TRBD2 (5 bases). From germline, CDR1 is SGHTA and CDR2 FQGTGA. The CDR3 is 13 amino acids. V lost 4 bases and J 6 bases, leaving 11 bases between the germline ends. The CDR3 coding sequence is TGTGCCAGCAGCTCACATCGGGGTGATACGCAGTATTTT. This codes for CASSSHRGDTQYF.

V usage is TRBV18 and J usage is TRBJ2-2, with D uncertain. V was clipped by 1 base and J by 2 bases, with 5 bases between them. This CDR3 has 14 amino acids. Germline lookup yields CDR1 KGHSH and CDR2 LQKENI. The CDR3 region has the DNA TGTGCCAGCTCACCACGGGTTAACACCGGGGAGCTGTTTTTT. As protein: CASSPRVNTGELFF.

The chain combines TRBV5-1 with TRBJ2-3; D tentatively reads TRBD1 or TRBD2 (5 bases each). Germline loops: CDR1 SGHRS, CDR2 YFSETQ. The V end lost 6 bases, the J end lost 3 bases, and 17 bases lay between the germline ends. The CDR3 totals 15 residues. In nucleotides, the CDR3 is TGCGCCAGCACCAAATCTGGGACGACGACAGATACGCAGTATTTT. Translating it yields CASTKSGTTTDTQYF.

This clone was recorded only once. The CDR3 nucleotides read TGTGCCAGCAGCTTGGGCGTCGGCTCGGCCTACGAGCAGTACTTC. Its protein product is CASSLGVGSAYEQYF. The rearrangement uses TRBV5-4 and TRBJ2-7; D is unresolved. V was pared by 0 bases and J by 2 bases, with 12 bases between. CDR1 is SGHNT, CDR2 YYREEE, per germline (reference sequence). This CDR3 is 15 amino acids long.

This sequence joins TRBV27 and TRBJ1-1, with TRBD1 matching over 7 bases. The germline V gene has CDR1 MNHEY and CDR2 SMNVEV (reference sequence). The CDR3 loop spans 15 amino acids. The V segment lost 4 bases and the J segment 5 bases; nucleotides outside the gene matches: 10. The CDR3 sequence: CASSSRQGGSTEAFF. The CDR3, as DNA: TGTGCCAGCAGTTCACGACAGGGCGGGAGTACTGAAGCTTTCTTT.

With respect to this clone: In the same sample, other DNA sequences code for this CDR3. In nucleotides, the CDR3 is TGTGCCAGCAGGGGCTACGAGCAGTACTTC. Residues: CASRGYEQYF. The chain employs TRBV2 and TRBJ2-7; unclear D gene. This CDR3 region has 10 residues. V was trimmed by 6 bases and J by 3 bases, leaving 3 bases between them. The germline V gene encodes CDR1 SNHLY and CDR2 FYNNEI.

The table lists this clone with a count of one. The chain has TRBV11-1 and TRBJ2-1, with D unresolved. This CDR3 is 13 amino acids long. Between the trimmed V and J ends, which lost 7 bases and 4 bases, there was a span of 11 bases. The germline V gene has CDR1 SGHAT and CDR2 FQDESV (reference sequence). CDR3 DNA: TGTGCCAGCACCGTACCGGGTTACAATGAGCAGTTCTTC. This gives the protein CASTVPGYNEQFF.

The chain recombines TRBV12-3 or TRBV12-4 with TRBJ1-1; no clear D. This CDR3 spans 11 amino acids. V lost 11 bases, J lost 1 base, and 8 bases lay in between. CDR3 sequence: CASKENTEAFF. DNA for the CDR3: TGTGCCTCCAAGGAGAACACTGAAGCTTTCTTT.

The V gene is TRBV19, the J gene TRBJ2-4; D assignment may be TRBD1 or TRBD2 (6 bases each). V lost 10 bases, J lost 6 bases, and 22 bases lay in between. Looked up from germline, CDR1 is LNHDA and CDR2 is SQIVND (reference sequence). The CDR3 runs 15 residues. The CDR3 coding sequence is TGTGCCACCCGAGAGCTGGGGGCGCGGGGAAACATTCAGTACTTC. Translated: CATRELGARGNIQYF.

The CDR3 reads CASSALLEGTQYF. The CDR3 DNA reads as TGTGCCAGCAGCGCACTCTTAGAGGGCACGCAGTATTTT. V usage is TRBV7-2 and J usage is TRBJ2-3, with D tentatively TRBD2 (5 bases). V lost 5 bases, J lost 9 bases, and 15 bases lay in between. This CDR3 contains 13 residues. CDR1 SGHTA and CDR2 FQGNSA come from the germline V gene.

Comments on this clone: The same CDR3 also results from other DNA sequences found in this sample. The rearrangement links TRBV7-2 to TRBJ2-3; D not certain. The CDR3 sequence is 13 residues long. Germline lookup yields CDR1 SGHTA and CDR2 FQGNSA. V lost 4 bases, J lost 0 bases, and 5 bases lay in between. The CDR3 bases are TGTGCCAGCAGCTCCTACAGCACAGATACGCAGTATTTT. Translating it yields CASSSYSTDTQYF.

The chain uses TRBV19 and TRBJ2-3; D possibly corresponds to TRBD2 (5 bases). In germline, CDR1 is LNHDA, CDR2 SQIVND (reference sequence). CDR3 length equals 14 residues. V gave up 5 bases and J gave up 1 base, with 10 bases separating them. The CDR3 DNA is TGTGCCAGTAGTGTTGTCGGGGGCACAGATACGCAGTATTTT. Translated, it gives CASSVVGGTDTQYF.

This chain links TRBV7-8 with TRBJ1-6, with 7 bases that match TRBD1. Germline loops: CDR1 SGHVS, CDR2 FQNEAQ. V dropped 6 bases and J dropped 0; count of bases not matched to a gene: 8. CDR3 length: 17 amino acids. The CDR3 nucleotides are TGTGCCAGCAGGGTAGGGGGCCGGAGCTCCTATAATTCACCCCTCCACTTT. Translation: CASRVGGRSSYNSPLHF.

J is TRBJ2-5 and V is TRBV19, with 8 positions matching TRBD1. The CDR3 loop spans 14 amino acids. The V gene end was trimmed by 5 bases and the J gene end by 5 bases; junction bases not matched to a gene: 7. The germline V gene encodes CDR1 LNHDA and CDR2 SQIVND (reference sequence). Here the CDR3 DNA reads TGTGCCAGTAGTGCTCAGACAGGGGCCGAGACCCAGTACTTC. Protein sequence: CASSAQTGAETQYF.

A remark on this clone: A read error may account for a junction end that differs from germline. V gene TRBV5-1 combines with J gene TRBJ1-6; a possible D gene is TRBD1 (6 bases). Germline V gene data show CDR1 as SGHRS and CDR2 as YFSETQ. The CDR3 is 16 residues long. This CDR3 reads CASRLAGDLYNSPLHF. In DNA, the CDR3 is TGCGCCAGCAGGTTGGCAGGGGACCTCTATAATTCACCCCTCCACTTT.

The V call is TRBV7-3, the J call TRBJ1-3; a weak D match, TRBD1 (5 bases). The germline V gene encodes CDR1 SGHTA and CDR2 FQGTGA. CDR3 length equals 15 residues. Trimming took 5 bases from V and 4 from J, leaving 15 bases between them. The CDR3 DNA sequence: TGTGCCAGCAGCCGGGGGGAGGTTGCCGGAAACACCATATATTTT. Its translation is CASSRGEVAGNTIYF.

This chain joins TRBV29-1 and TRBJ1-1; TRBD1 might be the D (6 bases). The CDR3 has 14 residues. Per germline, CDR1 SQVTM and CDR2 ANQGSEA. The V end lost 5 bases, the J end lost 7 bases, and 20 bases lay between the germline ends. The CDR3 is CSVKANRDGIEAFF. For the CDR3, the DNA is TGCAGCGTTAAAGCTAACAGGGACGGCATTGAAGCTTTCTTT.

The chain uses TRBV27 and TRBJ1-1; D is perhaps TRBD1 (5 bases). Trimming stripped 3 bases from V and 1 base from J, with 15 bases between. This CDR3 has 16 amino acids. Germline V gives CDR1 MNHEY, CDR2 SMNVEV (reference sequence). For the CDR3, the DNA is TGTGCCAGCAGTTTTTGGGACCCTAGACCGAACACTGAAGCTTTCTTT. This gives the protein CASSFWDPRPNTEAFF.

The chain recombines TRBV6-5 with TRBJ1-5; 8 nucleotides align to TRBD1. The CDR3 length is 14 residues. Germline V gives CDR1 MNHEY, CDR2 SVGAGI. The trim removed 7 bases at V and 4 bases at J, leaving 6 bases unmatched. This CDR3 reads CASTSRGRNQPQHF. CDR3 coding DNA: TGTGCCAGCACTTCCAGGGGGCGAAATCAGCCCCAGCATTTT.

The chain combines TRBV7-8 with TRBJ2-7, with D possibly TRBD1 on 6 matching bases. Germline V gene sequence: CDR1 SGHVS, CDR2 FQNEAQ. Trimming cost V 5 bases and J 5 bases, with 22 bases left between them. The CDR3 covers 16 residues. Here the CDR3 reads CASSPRDTTLLDEQYF. CDR3 bases: TGTGCCAGCAGCCCCCGGGACACTACTTTGCTTGACGAGCAGTACTTC.